These 25 T cell receptor beta chains were all obtained from the same sample, sequenced in a study of regulatory T cells in long-lasting Graves disease. Arm-PCR of CDR3 regions and iRepertoire HTBI primers were the basis on which TCR beta libraries were built. TCRdb re-called the multiplex PCR reads with MiXCR, one entry per CDR3 protein. The sample records about 290,000 distinct CDR3 sequences, roughly 21% being singletons. Indicated time point: persistent/refractory GD, antithyroid drugs over 5 years with positive TRAb. PBMCs provided the RNA from which the TCR library was made. The specimen was peripheral blood mononuclear cells (PBMCs), collected when the disease was refractory, from a patient treated with antithyroid drugs. Receptors were obtained from a female donor with Graves disease.

The gene calls are TRBV5-1 and TRBJ1-1; D remains unclear. Trimming removed 0 bases at V and 7 bases at J, with 10 bases between. Germline CDR1 reads SGHRS; CDR2 reads YFSETQ. The CDR3 runs to 13 residues. The CDR3 region has the DNA TGCGCCAGCAGCTTGGGGCCGGGAAGTGAAGCTTTCTTT. Encoded protein: CASSLGPGSEAFF. Looking up the rest from reference TRBV5-1 and TRBJ1-1 gives the full variable domain: KAGVTQTPRYLIKTRGQQVTLSCSPISGHRSVSWYQQTPGQGLQFLFEYFSETQRNKGNFPGRFSGRQFSNSRSEMNVSTLELGDSALYLCASSLGPGSEAFFGQGTRLTVV.

This clonotype was seen many times. This rearrangement joins TRBV30 to TRBJ1-6, with D perhaps TRBD1 (5 bases). V lost 3 bases, J lost 8 bases, and 8 bases lay in between. CDR3 size: 12 residues. CDR1 is GTSNPN, CDR2 SVGIG, per germline (reference sequence). Here the CDR3 reads CAWRQGYSPLHF. CDR3 nucleotides: TGTGCCTGGAGGCAGGGCTATTCACCCCTCCACTTT.

This clonotype has only a few counts. The chain recombines TRBV6-2 or TRBV6-3 with TRBJ2-7; TRBD2 is a possible D gene (6 bases). Germline V gives CDR1 MNHEY, CDR2 SVGEGT. The CDR3 is 17 residues long. V was pared by 1 base and J by 5 bases, with 21 bases between. CDR3 sequence: CASSYLTGEASDNEQYF. For the CDR3, the DNA is TGTGCCAGCAGTTACTTAACGGGGGAGGCCAGTGACAACGAGCAGTACTTC.

This clonotype was observed a handful of times. The chain joins TRBV19 to TRBJ2-7; a weak D match, TRBD2 (6 bases). CDR3 size: 15 residues. CDR1 LNHDA and CDR2 SQIVND come from the germline V gene (reference sequence). Trimming removed 5 bases at V and 2 bases at J, with 16 bases between. CDR3 sequence: CASSVSRDWAYEQYF. DNA for the CDR3: TGTGCCAGTAGTGTCTCCCGGGACTGGGCCTACGAGCAGTACTTC.

This clonotype came up many times. This rearrangement joins TRBV3-1 to TRBJ1-1; D perhaps matches TRBD1 (5 bases). This CDR3 is 15 amino acids long. From germline, CDR1 is LGHDT and CDR2 YNNKEL (reference sequence). The germline V and J ends were trimmed by 4 bases and 4 bases, with 16 bases remaining between them. The CDR3 DNA sequence: TGTGCCAGCAGCCTCATTATACGAGGGGCCACTGAAGCTTTCTTT. Its protein is CASSLIIRGATEAFF.

This clonotype was observed at least ten times. This chain joins TRBV6-9 and TRBJ2-7; 7 bases map to TRBD2. V shed 3 bases and J 5 bases; nucleotides not matched to a gene: 7. This CDR3 spans 14 amino acids. Looked up from germline, CDR1 is MNHGY and CDR2 is SVAAGI. The CDR3 DNA follows: TGTGCCAGCAGTTACCAGCGGGGCCCCCACGAGCAGTACTTC. As protein: CASSYQRGPHEQYF.

This clonotype was counted many times. Given a much more abundant clone one base away, this may be a read error. V gene TRBV7-2 combines with J gene TRBJ1-5; possibly TRBD1 for D (6 bases). The tail of the sequence fits TRBJ2-3 better, so the J call may be wrong. The CDR3 covers 15 residues. Germline assignment: CDR1 SGHTA and CDR2 FQGNSA. The CDR3 loop is CASSQGWGSNQPQYF. DNA of the CDR3: TGTGCCAGCAGCCAGGGGTGGGGTAGCAATCAGCCCCAGTATTTT.

The V call is TRBV28, the J call TRBJ1-1; D gene ambiguous. The germline CDR1 and CDR2 sequences are MDHEN and SYDVKM. The CDR3 runs 14 residues. The V and J ends lost 2 bases and 0 bases respectively, with 7 bases between them. The CDR3 here is CASSLAQMNTEAFF. In DNA form, the CDR3 reads TGTGCCAGCAGTTTAGCCCAGATGAACACTGAAGCTTTCTTT.

The chain links TRBV7-9 to TRBJ2-2; D uncertain. Trimming removed 5 bases from V and 6 bases from J, with 7 bases in between. CDR3 size: 12 residues. Germline CDR1 is SEHNR and CDR2 is FQNEAQ (reference sequence). The CDR3 sequence: CASSITPGELFF. The CDR3 DNA follows: TGTGCCAGCAGCATAACCCCCGGGGAGCTGTTTTTT.

This clonotype was picked up many times. This chain uses TRBV11-2 with TRBJ1-2; 7 positions agree with TRBD1. Germline loops: CDR1 SGHAT, CDR2 FQNNGV. The CDR3 sequence is 14 residues long. Trimming cost V 5 bases and J 4 bases; bases outside gene matches: 7. The CDR3 DNA is TGTGCCAGCAGCCTCCTAGGGGGCTCCTATGGCTACACCTTC. Protein product: CASSLLGGSYGYTF. Combining the CDR3 with reference TRBV11-2 and TRBJ1-2 gives the whole variable domain EAGVAQSPRYKIIEKRQSVAFWCNPISGHATLYWYQQILGQGPKLLIQFQNNGVVDDSQLPKDRFSAERLKGVDSTLKIQPAKLEDSAVYLCASSLLGGSYGYTFGSGTRLTVV.

This clonotype was observed at least ten times. The V gene is TRBV20-1, the J gene TRBJ1-5, with D unclear. Germline loops: CDR1 DFQATT, CDR2 SNEGSKA (reference sequence). The CDR3 is 15 residues long. Trimming removed 3 bases from V and 0 bases from J, with 12 bases in between. CDR3 sequence: CSASPRAASNQPQHF. The CDR3 coding sequence is TGCAGTGCTAGCCCCCGGGCAGCTAGCAATCAGCCCCAGCATTTT.

This clonotype was recorded a few times. The CDR3 here is CASSFRTVNYGYTF. Here the CDR3 DNA reads TGTGCCAGCAGCTTCCGGACAGTTAACTATGGCTACACCTTC. The chain links TRBV5-6 to TRBJ1-2; D might be TRBD1 (6 bases). The length of the CDR3 is 14 residues. V was clipped by 2 bases and J by 1 base, with 9 bases between them. Germline V CDR1 and CDR2: SGHDT, YYEEEE.

This chain joins TRBV5-5 and TRBJ2-7, with D perhaps TRBD1 (5 bases). Germline V CDR1 and CDR2: SGHKS, YYEKEE (reference sequence). Trimming took off 1 base at V and 0 bases at J, with 14 bases between the two ends. The CDR3 contains 16 residues. The CDR3, as DNA: TGTGCCAGCAGCTTGTCCTTGGACACCCTCTCCTACGAGCAGTACTTC. Translated, it gives CASSLSLDTLSYEQYF.

This clonotype was observed a handful of times. The chain uses TRBV6-5 and TRBJ2-7, with TRBD2 matching 8 bases. This CDR3 spans 14 amino acids. From germline, CDR1 is MNHEY and CDR2 SVGAGI. V shed 2 bases and J 9 bases; nucleotides not matched to a gene: 9. CDR3 protein: CASSYGGGRSGQYF. Here the CDR3 DNA reads TGTGCCAGCAGTTACGGCGGGGGGCGCAGCGGGCAGTACTTC.

Remarks on this clonotype: This may arise from a read error, as a much more abundant clone is one base away. A read error is likely, as this CDR3 ends without the conserved phenylalanine or tryptophan. The rearrangement joins TRBV28 to TRBJ1-1; D not certain. The CDR3 runs to 10 residues. CDR1 and CDR2 (germline): MDHEN, SYDVKM. V shed 11 bases and J shed 1 base, with 5 bases lying between them. CDR3 in amino acids: CASGNTEAFS. The DNA of the CDR3 is TGTGCCTCCGGGAACACTGAAGCTTTCTCT.

With regard to this clonotype: A much larger clone differs by one base, so this may be a read error. The chain is built from TRBV20-1 and TRBJ2-7; possible D gene TRBD1, 6 bases. The CDR3 runs 14 residues. Germline V gives CDR1 DFQATT, CDR2 SNEGSKA (reference sequence). Trimming stripped 8 bases from V and 3 bases from J, with 20 bases between. The CDR3 loop is CSTQMAGVIYEQYF. For the CDR3, the DNA is TGCAGTACCCAAATGGCAGGGGTAATCTACGAGCAGTACTTC.

This clonotype has only a few counts. The CDR3 nucleotides read TGCGCCAGCAGCCAAGAACGGGTCTCCTACGAGCAGTACTTC. Encoded protein: CASSQERVSYEQYF. This chain connects TRBV4-1 to TRBJ2-7; D gene ambiguous. Germline lookup yields CDR1 MGHRA and CDR2 YSYEKL. This CDR3 spans 14 amino acids. Trimming removed 0 bases from V and 0 bases from J, with 6 bases in between.

J is TRBJ2-2 and V is TRBV4-1; D is undetermined. Germline CDR1 reads MGHRA; CDR2 reads YSYEKL. The CDR3 length is 15 residues. Trimming stripped 0 bases from V and 5 bases from J, with 10 bases between. In DNA form, the CDR3 reads TGCGCCAGCAGCCAAGAGGGCAGATTAACCGGGGAGCTGTTTTTT. This translates into CASSQEGRLTGELFF.

This clonotype was observed once. This may stem from a read error, because a much larger clone lies one nucleotide away. The chain employs TRBV5-1 and TRBJ1-6, with 8 bases matching TRBD1. Unmatched junction bases numbered 10, after V lost 3 bases and J lost 11 bases. Germline CDR1 is SGHRS and CDR2 is YFSETQ. This CDR3 is 15 amino acids long. In DNA form, the CDR3 reads TGCGCCAGCAGCTGGGCAGGGGGCGCGGATCCACCCCTCCACTTT. Translation: CASSWAGGADPPLHF.

This clonotype was seen many times. The genes are TRBV12-3 or TRBV12-4 and TRBJ2-5; perhaps TRBD1 as D (5 bases). The germline V and J ends were trimmed by 2 bases and 2 bases, with 9 bases remaining between them. This CDR3 comprises 14 residues. The CDR3 coding sequence is TGTGCCAGCAGTTTATTTGACAGTCAAGAGACCCAGTACTTC. This codes for CASSLFDSQETQYF.

V gene TRBV6-5 combines with J gene TRBJ1-3; perhaps TRBD1 as D (6 bases). Germline V CDR1 and CDR2: MNHEY, SVGAGI. The CDR3 runs 16 residues. Trimming removed 1 base at V and 4 bases at J, with 14 bases between. This CDR3 is CASSYYRERAGNTIYF. CDR3 bases: TGTGCCAGCAGTTACTACAGGGAGAGGGCGGGAAACACCATATATTTT.

J is TRBJ2-2 and V is TRBV29-1; TRBD1 might be the D (6 bases). Trimming pared 4 bases from V and 1 base from J, leaving 10 bases between. Looked up from germline, CDR1 is SQVTM and CDR2 is ANQGSEA. This CDR3 is built from 14 residues. The CDR3 loop reads CSVGNRVNTGELFF. The CDR3 nucleotides are TGCAGCGTTGGGAACAGGGTGAACACCGGGGAGCTGTTTTTT.

This clonotype was detected many times. V is TRBV28 and J is TRBJ1-2; TRBD1 matches at 7 bases. CDR1 and CDR2 (germline): MDHEN, SYDVKM. After removal of 4 bases from V and 7 bases from J, the junction contained 6 bases not matched to a gene. The CDR3 loop spans 13 amino acids. DNA of the CDR3: TGTGCCAGCAGTTCGGGGACAGTAAGTGGCTACACCTTC. Translating gives CASSSGTVSGYTF.

This chain uses TRBV28 with TRBJ2-6, with 10 positions matching TRBD1. CDR1 and CDR2 from the germline V gene are MDHEN and SYDVKM. Unmatched junction bases numbered 11, after V lost 3 bases and J lost 0 bases. CDR3 length: 20 residues. The CDR3 spells CASSFLTGTGVFSGANVLTF. DNA for the CDR3: TGTGCCAGCAGTTTCTTAACCGGGACAGGGGTTTTCTCTGGGGCCAACGTCCTGACTTTC.

In this sample, this clonotype turned up many times. The rearrangement uses TRBV5-8 and TRBJ2-7; 9 bases map to TRBD1. V shed 4 bases and J 1 base; nucleotides not matched to a gene: 6. This CDR3 is built from 15 residues. The V gene's germline CDR1 is SGHTS and CDR2 YDEGEE. CDR3 coding DNA: TGTGCCAGCAGCGTATCCGGGACAGGGTCCTACGAGCAGTACTTC. Protein product: CASSVSGTGSYEQYF.